This entry concerns a single T cell receptor beta chain. This sample was included in a study of control samples from healthy donors and cancer patients. The CDR3 runs 15 residues. Germline assignment: CDR1 SGDLS and CDR2 YYNGEE. With V trimmed by 3 bases and J by 2 bases, 8 bases remained unmatched. Data came from immunoSEQ multiplex PCR; TCRdb stores just in-frame clones and leaves some out. The repertoire includes tens of thousands of clones, more than 75% of them detected once, and over 15% sits in the top ten. The sequence derives from a man between 45 and 60 years old in good health. The sequenced material came from blood. V gene TRBV9 combines with J gene TRBJ2-7, with 7 bases lining up with TRBD2. This chain's CDR3 is CASSAGGLSTYEQYF. CDR3 sequence (DNA): TGTGCCAGCAGCGCGGGGGGACTTTCCACCTACGAGCAGTACTTC.